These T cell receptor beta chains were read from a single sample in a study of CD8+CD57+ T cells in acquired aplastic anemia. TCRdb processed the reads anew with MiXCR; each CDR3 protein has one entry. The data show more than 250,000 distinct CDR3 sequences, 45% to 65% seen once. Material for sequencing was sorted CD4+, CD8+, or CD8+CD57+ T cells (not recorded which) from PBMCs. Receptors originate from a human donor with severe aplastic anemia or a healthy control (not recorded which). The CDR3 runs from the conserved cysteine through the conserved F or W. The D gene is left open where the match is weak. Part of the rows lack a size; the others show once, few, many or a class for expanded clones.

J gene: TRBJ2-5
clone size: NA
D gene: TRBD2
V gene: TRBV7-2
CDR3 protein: CASRKRLAGEYQETQYF
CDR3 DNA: TGTGCCAGCAGAAAACGACTAGCGGGGGAGTACCAAGAGACCCAGTACTTC

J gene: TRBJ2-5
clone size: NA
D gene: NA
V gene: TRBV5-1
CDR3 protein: CASSSGIGEETQYF
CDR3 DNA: TGCGCCAGCAGCTCTGGGATCGGGGAAGAGACCCAGTACTTC

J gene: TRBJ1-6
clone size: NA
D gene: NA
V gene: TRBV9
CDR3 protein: CASERGDRLHF
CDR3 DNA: TGTGCCAGTGAACGTGGGGACCGTCTCCACTTT

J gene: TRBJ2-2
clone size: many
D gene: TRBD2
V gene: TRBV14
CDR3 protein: CASSHLSGGATTGELFF
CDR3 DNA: TGTGCCAGCAGCCACCTTAGCGGGGGGGCAACCACCGGGGAGCTGTTTTTT

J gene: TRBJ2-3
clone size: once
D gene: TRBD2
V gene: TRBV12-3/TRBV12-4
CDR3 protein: CASSLAGDRTDTQYF
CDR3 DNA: TGTGCCAGCAGCCTAGCGGGAGACCGCACAGATACGCAGTATTTT

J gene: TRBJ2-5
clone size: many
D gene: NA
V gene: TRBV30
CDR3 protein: CAWNPAIQETQYF
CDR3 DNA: TGTGCCTGGAACCCCGCGATCCAAGAGACCCAGTACTTC

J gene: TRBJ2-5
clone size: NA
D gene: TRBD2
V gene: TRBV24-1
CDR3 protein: CATQGGETQYF
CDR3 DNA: TGTGCCACCCAGGGAGGGGAGACCCAGTACTTC

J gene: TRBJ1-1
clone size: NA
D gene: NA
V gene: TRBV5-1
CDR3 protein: CASSNSGSNTEAFF
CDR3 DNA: TGCGCCAGCAGTAACTCGGGATCAAACACTGAAGCTTTCTTT

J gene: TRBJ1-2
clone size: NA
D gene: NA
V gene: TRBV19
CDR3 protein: CASSIAAHTNYDYTF
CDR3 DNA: TGTGCCAGTAGTATCGCAGCTCACACAAACTATGACTACACCTTC

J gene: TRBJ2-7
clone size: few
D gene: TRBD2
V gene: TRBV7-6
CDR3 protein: CASSLERRGDEQYF
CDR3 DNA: TGTGCCAGCAGCTTAGAGCGGCGGGGGGACGAGCAGTACTTC

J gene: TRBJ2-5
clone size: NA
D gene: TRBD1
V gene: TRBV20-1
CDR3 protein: CSAAGTGRETQYF
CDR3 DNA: TGCAGTGCCGCCGGGACAGGGCGAGAGACCCAGTACTTC

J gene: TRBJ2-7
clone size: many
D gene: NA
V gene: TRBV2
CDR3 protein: CASRGGTAYEQYF
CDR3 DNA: TGTGCCAGCAGGGGGGGCACAGCCTACGAGCAGTACTTC

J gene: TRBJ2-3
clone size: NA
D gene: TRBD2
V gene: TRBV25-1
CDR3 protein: CASSELAGANTQYF
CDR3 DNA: TGTGCCAGCAGTGAACTAGCGGGGGCAAATACGCAGTATTTT

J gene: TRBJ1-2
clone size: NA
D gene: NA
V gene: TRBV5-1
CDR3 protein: CASRKGVYGYYGYTF
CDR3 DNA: TGCGCCAGCAGGAAGGGGGTCTATGGTTACTATGGCTACACCTTC